The present entry profiles one T cell receptor beta chain with its context. Its antigen is still unknown. The germline V gene encodes CDR1 MNHNS and CDR2 SASEGT. V shed 6 bases and J 6 bases; nucleotides not matched to a gene: 4. The CDR3 contains 14 residues. The protocol was immunoSEQ multiplex PCR, while the TCRdb copy is restricted to in-frame clones and leaves out a portion. The sample has around 66,000 clones; approximately 90% are singletons. This sample was included in a study of OX40 agonist ivuxolimab in advanced cancers. Looking at the study overall: Ivuxolimab was delivered to patients intravenously every 2 weeks at doses spanning 0.01 to 10 mg/kg.

Whole-study results and caveats: Antigen specificity of clonally expanded peripheral T cells was not established.

The specimen comprised CD4+ or CD8+ T cells sorted from blood, sampled in a trial of the OX40 agonist ivuxolimab. The chain joins TRBV6-1 to TRBJ1-4, with 10 bases lining up with TRBD1. The receptor's source is an adult with an advanced solid tumor such as melanoma, head and neck, liver or kidney cancer. This chain's CDR3 is CASRTGGSDEKLFF. The CDR3 DNA reads as TGTGCCAGCAGGACAGGGGGCTCGGATGAAAAACTGTTTTTT.